A selection of T cell receptor beta chains follows, all from one sample in a study of blood T cells in healthy people across ages. TCRdb reprocessed the 5' RACE reads with MiXCR, giving one entry per CDR3 protein. The sample shows about 730,000 distinct CDR3 sequences, 35% to 45% of them seen only once. Sequenced sample: blood. These receptors all stem from a woman aged 55-69 years in good health. Each CDR3 is given with its conserved first and last residue. D genes are given only for firm matches. Size is omitted from some rows. Given values are once, few, many or a class for expanded clones.

v_call	d_call	j_call	clone_size	cdr3_aa	cdr3_nt
TRBV6-2/TRBV6-3	TRBD2	TRBJ2-1	NA	CASSYVGLGYNEQFF	TGTGCCAGCAGTTACGTGGGACTAGGGTACAATGAGCAGTTCTTC
TRBV12-3/TRBV12-4	NA	TRBJ2-3	NA	CASSWGPNTDTQYF	TGTGCCAGCAGTTGGGGACCAAACACAGATACGCAGTATTTT
TRBV11-2	NA	TRBJ2-6	few	CASSSLIGSPGRAHSGANVLTF	TGTGCCAGCAGCTCCCTAATAGGGAGTCCCGGCAGGGCCCACTCTGGGGCCAACGTCCTGACTTTC
TRBV28	TRBD1	TRBJ2-7	once	CASTLPGTGTYEQYF	TGTGCCAGCACCTTACCAGGGACAGGAACCTACGAGCAGTACTTC
TRBV30	NA	TRBJ2-5	NA	CAWSVKGETQYF	TGTGCCTGGAGTGTTAAGGGGGAGACCCAGTACTTC
TRBV28	NA	TRBJ2-6	NA	CASSLLDNSGANVLTF	TGTGCCAGCAGTTTATTGGACAACTCTGGGGCCAACGTCCTGACTTTC
TRBV7-9	NA	TRBJ1-1	NA	CASSFEGVGAEAFF	TGTGCCAGCAGCTTTGAGGGGGTGGGCGCTGAAGCTTTCTTT
TRBV29-1	NA	TRBJ1-3	NA	CSVDDHGSGNTIYF	TGCAGCGTTGACGATCATGGCTCTGGAAACACCATATATTTT
TRBV6-2/TRBV6-3	NA	TRBJ2-7	few	CASRGTSAYEQYF	TGTGCCAGCAGGGGGACCAGTGCTTACGAGCAGTACTTC
TRBV20-1	NA	TRBJ2-5	many	CSTGGAGNRETQYF	TGCAGTACAGGAGGGGCGGGGAATAGAGAGACCCAGTACTTC
TRBV29-1	NA	TRBJ2-2	NA	CSVERKGPGTGELFF	TGCAGCGTTGAGCGAAAGGGCCCAGGGACCGGGGAGCTGTTTTTT
TRBV19	NA	TRBJ2-3	NA	CASSTSRGAYTDTQYF	TGTGCCAGTAGCACTTCCCGGGGGGCCTACACAGATACGCAGTATTTT
TRBV20-1	TRBD1	TRBJ1-1	NA	CSARDDFRTNRGLHTEAFF	TGCAGTGCTAGAGATGATTTTCGGACGAACAGGGGGCTGCACACTGAAGCTTTCTTT
TRBV29-1	NA	TRBJ2-3	many	CSVEGQLNRNTDTQYF	TGCAGCGTTGAAGGCCAATTGAATAGGAACACAGATACGCAGTATTTT
TRBV7-9	TRBD1	TRBJ1-5	NA	CASSPGQGLKEPQHF	TGTGCCAGCAGCCCGGGACAGGGGCTAAAGGAGCCCCAGCATTTT
TRBV20-1	NA	TRBJ2-7	NA	CSARVQGNYEQYF	TGCAGTGCTAGAGTACAGGGAAACTACGAGCAGTACTTC
TRBV10-3	NA	TRBJ2-1	NA	CAISETRSAYNEQFF	TGTGCCATCAGTGAGACGAGATCTGCCTACAATGAGCAGTTCTTC
TRBV12-5	NA	TRBJ2-1	NA	CASGPRGAGDGNEQFF	TGTGCTAGTGGGCCCCGTGGGGCAGGGGACGGCAATGAGCAGTTCTTC
TRBV9	TRBD2	TRBJ2-3	few	CASSVGASGSTDTQYF	TGTGCCAGCAGCGTAGGGGCTAGCGGGAGTACAGATACGCAGTATTTT
TRBV28	TRBD2	TRBJ2-1	few	CASSLYRGSSTNEQFF	TGTGCCAGCAGTTTATATCGCGGGAGCTCCACCAATGAGCAGTTCTTC
TRBV12-3/TRBV12-4	NA	TRBJ1-1	NA	CASSRTFEAFF	TGTGCCAGCAGTCGGACATTTGAAGCTTTCTTT
TRBV9	TRBD2	TRBJ2-7	few	CASSVGDSGTSYEQYF	TGTGCCAGCAGCGTAGGCGATAGCGGGACCTCCTACGAGCAGTACTTC